Presented here are 28 T cell receptor beta chains from one specimen sequenced in a study of cytomegalovirus exposure and HLA in healthy donors (TCRdb year 2017). Receptors were amplified or captured by the immunoSEQ multiplex PCR assay. The multiplex PCR relied on a mix of 60 forward primers for TCR Vbeta segments and 13 reverse primers for TCR Jbeta segments. TCRdb limited this immuneACCESS table to in-frame rearrangements with V and J called. A share of clones is missing; checked studies link under half to unresolved V genes, and the rest is unexplained. For this sample there are some 120,000 clones; over 70% appear just once. Jointly, the top ten make up approximately 3% of the sample. The sequenced sample consisted of PBMCs. The source of these receptors is a woman aged 40 to 50 in good health and CMV-seropositive.

There are many counts of this clone. The chain employs TRBV2 and TRBJ1-4, with D uncertain. V lost 5 bases and J lost 7, with 17 bases in between. The CDR3 extends over 15 amino acids. Germline V CDR1 and CDR2: SNHLY, FYNNEI. The DNA of the CDR3 is TGTGCCAGCAGTCCCATATCACATCGGGGTGAAAAACTGTTTTTT. Its protein product is CASSPISHRGEKLFF.

V is TRBV25-1 and J is TRBJ2-1; D unclear. V shed 6 bases and J shed 0 bases, with 3 bases lying between them. From germline, CDR1 is MGHDK and CDR2 SYGVNS. This CDR3 comprises 12 residues. CDR3 sequence (DNA): TGTGCCAGCAGATACTCCTACAATGAGCAGTTCTTC. The encoded protein is CASRYSYNEQFF.

This chain connects TRBV5-4 to TRBJ2-1; D remains ambiguous. Trimming left V 1 base short and J 5 bases short, with 10 bases between. The CDR3 extends over 14 amino acids. Germline lookup yields CDR1 SGHNT and CDR2 YYREEE (reference sequence). Here the CDR3 reads CASSLMFRNNEQFF. CDR3 bases: TGTGCCAGCAGCTTGATGTTCAGAAACAATGAGCAGTTCTTC.

The chain is built from TRBV29-1 and TRBJ2-5, with D possibly being TRBD2 (5 bases). V dropped 7 bases and J dropped 5 bases, with 11 bases sitting between them. Germline CDR1 reads SQVTM; CDR2 reads ANQGSEA. The CDR3 runs to 11 residues. The CDR3 reads CSGSSGETQYF. CDR3 DNA: TGCAGCGGATCATCGGGGGAGACCCAGTACTTC.

The rearrangement joins TRBV6-6 to TRBJ1-4; 7 bases agree with TRBD1. Germline V gene data show CDR1 as MNHNY and CDR2 as SVGAGI (reference sequence). The V gene end was trimmed by 2 bases and the J gene end by 8 bases; junction bases not matched to a gene: 11. The length of the CDR3 is 16 residues. The CDR3 DNA reads TGTGCCAGCAGTTACCGACAGGGCCTTCCGAACGAAAAACTGTTTTTT. Protein product: CASSYRQGLPNEKLFF.

The chain is built from TRBV27 and TRBJ2-7; 9 bases align to TRBD2. CDR1 and CDR2 from the germline V gene are MNHEY and SMNVEV (reference sequence). V lost 4 bases, J lost 0 bases, and 7 bases stayed unmatched. CDR3 length: 16 amino acids. CDR3 sequence (DNA): TGTGCCAGCAGTTCCCGGACTAGCGCGAGCTCCTACGAGCAGTACTTC. Protein product: CASSSRTSASSYEQYF.

The chain recombines TRBV2 with TRBJ1-4; TRBD1 might be the D (6 bases). In germline, CDR1 is SNHLY, CDR2 FYNNEI. The CDR3 is 13 residues long. CDR3 sequence reads: CGVEGQSHEKLFF. The CDR3 DNA reads as TGTGGAGTAGAGGGACAATCTCATGAAAAACTGTTTTTT.

The chain is built from TRBV9 and TRBJ2-7; TRBD2 is a possible D gene (5 bases). In germline, CDR1 is SGDLS, CDR2 YYNGEE. CDR3 length equals 15 residues. V was pared by 2 bases and J by 0 bases, with 12 bases between. CDR3 in amino acids: CASSVASGLSYEQYF. The CDR3 region has the DNA TGTGCCAGCAGCGTGGCAAGCGGCCTCTCCTACGAGCAGTACTTC.

Only a few counts were recorded for this clone. The V call is TRBV19, the J call TRBJ2-1; a weak D match, TRBD2 (5 bases). Germline V gene lookup returns CDR1 LNHDA and CDR2 SQIVND (reference sequence). The CDR3 spans 15 residues. Deletions cut 1 base from V and 9 bases from J, with 16 bases between. CDR3 residues: CASSIVLRRGGEQFF. In DNA, the CDR3 is TGTGCCAGTAGTATAGTTCTAAGGAGAGGAGGTGAGCAGTTCTTC.

CDR3 sequence reads: CASRKGQGYGYTF. The CDR3 DNA reads TGTGCCAGCAGGAAGGGACAGGGGTATGGCTACACCTTC. V and J are TRBV2 and TRBJ1-2; 10 bases fit TRBD1. The V segment lost 6 bases and the J segment 5 bases; nucleotides outside the gene matches: 3. Germline CDR1 is SNHLY and CDR2 is FYNNEI. The CDR3 runs 13 residues.

For the CDR3, the DNA is TGCGCCAGCAGCTTGAGGCAGGCGAACACCGGGGAGCTGTTTTTT. Translated, it gives CASSLRQANTGELFF. The chain joins TRBV5-1 to TRBJ2-2; D gene uncertain. CDR1 and CDR2 from the germline V gene are SGHRS and YFSETQ. The germline V and J ends were trimmed by 1 base and 0 bases, with 7 bases remaining between them. This CDR3 has 15 residues. The full variable domain, completed using reference TRBV5-1 and TRBJ2-2, is KAGVTQTPRYLIKTRGQQVTLSCSPISGHRSVSWYQQTPGQGLQFLFEYFSETQRNKGNFPGRFSGRQFSNSRSEMNVSTLELGDSALYLCASSLRQANTGELFFGEGSRLTVL.

The chain uses TRBV4-2 and TRBJ2-3; 10 nucleotides agree with TRBD2. CDR3 length: 16 residues. J lost 2 bases, V lost 0 bases, and 2 bases had no gene match. Per the germline V gene, CDR1 is LGHNA and CDR2 is YNFKEQ. The CDR3 here is CASSQELAGLTDTQYF. CDR3 in DNA: TGTGCCAGCAGCCAAGAACTAGCGGGACTCACAGATACGCAGTATTTT.

The V and J genes are TRBV28 and TRBJ1-5, with D maybe TRBD1 (6 bases). V lost 3 bases, J lost 2 bases, and 11 bases lay in between. The germline CDR1 and CDR2 sequences are MDHEN and SYDVKM. The CDR3 sequence is 15 residues long. The CDR3 reads CASSFGAGGNQPQHF. In DNA, the CDR3 is TGTGCCAGCAGTTTCGGCGCAGGGGGCAATCAGCCCCAGCATTTT.

V and J are TRBV7-9 and TRBJ1-5, with D hard to call. With 3 bases removed from V and 5 bases from J, the gap between germline ends came to 8 bases. The CDR3 is made up of 13 amino acids. Per germline, CDR1 SEHNR and CDR2 FQNEAQ (reference sequence). The DNA for the CDR3 is TGTGCCAGCAGCTTGGAGGGTGATCAGCCCCAGCATTTT. It specifies CASSLEGDQPQHF.

The chain uses TRBV28 and TRBJ1-1; 9 nucleotides line up with TRBD1. The germline V gene encodes CDR1 MDHEN and CDR2 SYDVKM. Trimming took 10 bases from V and 11 from J; bases not matched to a gene: 11. The CDR3 runs to 12 residues. CDR3 loop: CATRDREGQAFF. CDR3 nucleotides: TGTGCCACCCGGGACAGGGAGGGACAGGCTTTCTTT.

This clone was seen a few times. At one end, the junction sequence differs from germline, possibly due to a read error. The chain is built from TRBV19 and TRBJ2-2, with D perhaps TRBD1 or TRBD2 (7 bases each). The CDR3 covers 14 residues. The germline V gene has CDR1 LNHDA and CDR2 SQIVND (reference sequence). CDR3 protein: CASTIQGRAGELFF. The CDR3 DNA reads TGTGCCAGTACTATACAGGGGAGGGCCGGGGAGCTGTTTTTT.

The chain joins TRBV21-1 to TRBJ2-7; the DNA was not compared with TRBD2, the D call given in the table. TRBV21-1 is reported as a pseudogene. The CDR3 is made up of 18 amino acids. CDR3 residues: CASSDSAGTIQSGYEQYF. The CDR3 coding sequence is TGTGCCAGCAGCGACAGTGCCGGGACTATACAGAGCGGATACGAGCAGTACTTC.

V is TRBV19 and J is TRBJ2-1, with 8 positions matching TRBD1. Germline assignment: CDR1 LNHDA and CDR2 SQIVND (reference sequence). Trimming removed 6 bases from V and 3 bases from J; junction bases left unmatched: 10. The CDR3 contains 16 residues. The CDR3: CASSPGTGNLYNEQFF. The CDR3 DNA reads as TGTGCCAGTAGCCCCGGGACAGGTAACCTCTACAATGAGCAGTTCTTC. The complete variable domain, with remaining parts taken from reference TRBV19 and TRBJ2-1, reads DGGITQSPKYLFRKEGQNVTLSCEQNLNHDAMYWYRQDPGQGLRLIYYSQIVNDFQKGDIAEGYSVSREKKESFPLTVTSAQKNPTAFYLCASSPGTGNLYNEQFFGPGTRLTVL.

The chain has TRBV28 and TRBJ2-2, with 9 bases matching TRBD1. The CDR3 has 15 amino acids. The germline V gene has CDR1 MDHEN and CDR2 SYDVKM. J lost 6 bases, V lost 5 bases, and 7 bases had no gene match. CDR3 region: CASSRGTGSAGELFF. The CDR3 bases are TGTGCCAGCAGTAGGGGGACAGGGAGTGCCGGGGAGCTGTTTTTT.

The chain carries TRBV29-1 and TRBJ2-7; 7 bases are shared with TRBD2. Germline CDR1 reads SQVTM; CDR2 reads ANQGSEA. CDR3 length: 15 amino acids. J lost 0 bases, V lost 0 bases, and 5 bases had no gene match. The CDR3 reads CSVEDPRGSSYEQYF. Written as DNA, the CDR3 is TGCAGCGTTGAAGATCCGCGGGGGAGCTCCTACGAGCAGTACTTC.

The rearrangement joins TRBV2 to TRBJ2-1; unclear D gene. CDR1 is SNHLY and CDR2 is FYNNEI in the germline V gene. V was shortened by 8 bases and J by 6 bases, with 11 bases between the two germline ends. There are 12 residues in the CDR3. CDR3 loop: CASRLESNEQFF. In DNA, the CDR3 is TGTGCCAGCCGACTTGAGAGCAATGAGCAGTTCTTC.

In DNA form, the CDR3 reads TGTGCCAGCAGTTACCAGGGACAGTCTAATTCACCCCTCCACTTT. Residues: CASSYQGQSNSPLHF. The chain carries TRBV6-6 and TRBJ1-6, with 7 nucleotides matching TRBD1. The length of the CDR3 is 15 residues. Germline V gene data show CDR1 as MNHNY and CDR2 as SVGAGI (reference sequence). Trimming took 2 bases from V and 6 from J; bases not matched to a gene: 4.

The V and J genes are TRBV4-2 and TRBJ2-1, with TRBD2 identical over 7 bases. The CDR3 length is 15 residues. V shed 5 bases and J 2 bases; nucleotides not matched to a gene: 6. Germline V gene data show CDR1 as LGHNA and CDR2 as YNFKEQ. The CDR3, as DNA: TGTGCCAGCAGCTCCCTGGGGGGGACCTACAATGAGCAGTTCTTC. This encodes CASSSLGGTYNEQFF.

The rearrangement uses TRBV7-9 and TRBJ1-1; D call uncertain. CDR3 length: 13 amino acids. CDR1 and CDR2 (germline): SEHNR, FQNEAQ (reference sequence). V was clipped by 7 bases and J by 1 base, with 10 bases between them. CDR3 sequence: CASTLGGNTEAFF. The DNA of the CDR3 is TGTGCCAGCACCCTCGGAGGGAACACTGAAGCTTTCTTT.

The chain carries TRBV14 and TRBJ1-2; no definite D call. CDR3 size: 13 residues. Per the germline V gene, CDR1 is SGHDN and CDR2 is FVKESK. V gave up 4 bases and J gave up 4 bases, with 10 bases separating them. CDR3 sequence (DNA): TGTGCCAGCAGCCCTGGCCGATTCTATGGCTACACCTTC. It is translated as CASSPGRFYGYTF.

CDR3: CASSLGVSLFAFF. The CDR3 DNA reads as TGTGCCAGCAGCTTGGGCGTTTCGTTATTTGCTTTCTTT. This rearrangement joins TRBV7-9 to TRBJ1-1, with unresolved D. The CDR3 runs to 13 residues. Looked up from germline, CDR1 is SEHNR and CDR2 is FQNEAQ (reference sequence). V was pared by 3 bases and J by 11 bases, with 16 bases between.

The chain joins TRBV5-6 to TRBJ1-5; D remains unclear. The germline gives CDR1 SGHDT, CDR2 YYEEEE. The CDR3 covers 13 residues. Trimming shortened V by 2 bases and J by 4 bases, and 7 bases separated the two germline ends. This CDR3 reads CASSLPKNQPQHF. The CDR3 DNA reads TGTGCCAGCAGCTTACCTAAAAATCAGCCCCAGCATTTT.

The chain combines TRBV9 with TRBJ2-1, with D perhaps TRBD2 (6 bases). CDR3 length equals 15 residues. Germline-derived CDR1 and CDR2 are SGDLS and YYNGEE. V was pared by 0 bases and J by 0 bases, with 7 bases between. Here the CDR3 reads CASSVAGGSYNEQFF. The DNA for the CDR3 is TGTGCCAGCAGCGTAGCCGGGGGCTCCTACAATGAGCAGTTCTTC. Based on the CDR3 plus reference TRBV9 and TRBJ2-1, the full variable domain is DSGVTQTPKHLITATGQRVTLRCSPRSGDLSVYWYQQSLDQGLQFLIQYYNGEERAKGNILERFSAQQFPDLHSELNLSSLELGDSALYFCASSVAGGSYNEQFFGPGTRLTVL.